Presented here are 21 T cell receptor beta chains from one specimen sequenced in a study of T cells in Graves' hyperthyroidism and ophthalmopathy. Amplification of TCR beta CDR3 regions used RNA as the template. First-round RT-PCR targeting the TCR CDR3 was performed with the HTBI primer set. TCRdb ran MiXCR on the multiplex PCR reads and lists one entry per CDR3 protein. This sample carries 500,000 to 800,000 distinct CDR3 sequences, roughly 15% of them seen once, and the ten largest clones take approximately 12%. Sequenced material: blood. These receptors were taken from a woman in her 50s with Graves' ophthalmopathy.

This clonotype was seen only a few times. V usage is TRBV10-3 and J usage is TRBJ2-2; no definite D call. Per germline, CDR1 ENHRY and CDR2 SYGVKD. V lost 4 bases, J lost 6 bases, and 6 bases lay in between. This CDR3 is 12 amino acids long. CDR3 sequence reads: CAISVNPGELFF. The CDR3 DNA reads TGTGCCATCAGTGTTAATCCCGGGGAGCTGTTTTTT.

Only a few counts were recorded for this clonotype. J is TRBJ2-2 and V is TRBV4-3, with TRBD1 matching over 8 bases. The CDR3 runs to 17 residues. Germline values: CDR1 LGHNA, CDR2 YSLEER. V was pared by 3 bases and J by 5 bases, with 11 bases of the junction left unmatched. The CDR3 bases are TGCGCCAGCAGCCAGACCCGGGACAGGATACGGACCGGGGAGCTGTTTTTT. This codes for CASSQTRDRIRTGELFF.

Only a few counts were recorded for this clonotype. This may come from a read error, since a much larger clone is one base off. The genes are TRBV28 and TRBJ2-2; TRBD1 matches 8 bases. Germline CDR1 reads MDHEN; CDR2 reads SYDVKM. This CDR3 spans 16 amino acids. J gave up 3 bases and V 10 bases, and 13 bases lay outside the gene matches. CDR3 sequence: CANRTDRGRYTGELFF. CDR3 nucleotide sequence: TGTGCCAACAGAACTGACAGGGGCCGGTACACCGGGGAGCTGTTTTTT.

This clonotype has at least ten counts. V and J are TRBV28 and TRBJ1-1; tentatively, D is TRBD1 (6 bases). Trimming pared 2 bases from V and 8 bases from J, leaving 12 bases between. The CDR3 consists of 13 residues. The V gene's germline CDR1 is MDHEN and CDR2 SYDVKM. DNA of the CDR3: TGTGCCAGCAGTTTAGTCGGGGGCGGGGAAGCTTTCTTT. Protein sequence: CASSLVGGGEAFF.

Ten or more counts support this clonotype. V usage is TRBV11-2 and J usage is TRBJ2-7; unclear D gene. This CDR3 comprises 13 residues. Germline CDR1 and CDR2: SGHAT and FQNNGV. The germline V and J ends were trimmed by 0 bases and 7 bases, with 10 bases remaining between them. The CDR3 sequence is CASSLDPPAEQYF. The CDR3, as DNA: TGTGCCAGCAGCTTAGATCCGCCGGCGGAGCAGTACTTC.

This clonotype was picked up many times. V is TRBV29-1 and J is TRBJ2-7, with 8 bases matching TRBD2. V gave up 3 bases and J gave up 5 bases; unmatched junction bases: 9. The CDR3 contains 14 residues. The germline gives CDR1 SQVTM, CDR2 ANQGSEA. This CDR3 reads CSVDFREGRNEQYF. The CDR3 region has the DNA TGCAGCGTTGATTTCCGGGAGGGCCGCAACGAGCAGTACTTC.

This sequence joins TRBV27 and TRBJ1-2; the D is unclear. V dropped 6 bases and J dropped 8 bases, with 19 bases sitting between them. CDR1 and CDR2 (germline): MNHEY, SMNVEV (reference sequence). The CDR3 length is 14 residues. The CDR3 region is CASSKFLGGGGYTF. The CDR3 DNA follows: TGTGCCAGCAGCAAGTTCCTAGGAGGTGGAGGCTACACCTTC.

This clonotype came up many times. The rearrangement joins TRBV6-5 to TRBJ1-1, with D uncertain. Germline V gives CDR1 MNHEY, CDR2 SVGAGI. CDR3 length: 14 residues. V was pared by 0 bases and J by 0 bases, with 5 bases between. The CDR3 region has the DNA TGTGCCAGCAGTTACTCCGGCGTGAACACTGAAGCTTTCTTT. Its translation is CASSYSGVNTEAFF.

This clonotype occurred many times. This sequence joins TRBV18 and TRBJ1-1; D is unclear. The CDR3 is 14 amino acids. Germline V lookup: CDR1 KGHSH, CDR2 LQKENI. V dropped 2 bases and J dropped 1 base, with 8 bases sitting between them. CDR3 protein: CASSPNMANTEAFF. The CDR3 bases are TGTGCCAGCTCACCAAATATGGCGAACACTGAAGCTTTCTTT. Using reference TRBV18 and TRBJ1-1 for the parts outside the CDR3, the full variable domain is NAGVMQNPRHLVRRRGQEARLRCSPMKGHSHVYWYRQLPEEGLKFMVYLQKENIIDESGMPKERFSAEFPKEGPSILRIQQVVRGDSAAYFCASSPNMANTEAFFGQGTRLTVV.

The chain employs TRBV4-3 and TRBJ1-6; 9 nucleotides align to TRBD1. The V segment lost 0 bases and the J segment 5 bases; nucleotides outside the gene matches: 2. The CDR3 is 16 amino acids. In germline, CDR1 is LGHNA, CDR2 YSLEER. CDR3 nucleotides: TGCGCCAGCAGCCAAGAAAGGACAGGGGATAATTCACCCCTCCACTTT. This sequence encodes CASSQERTGDNSPLHF.

This clonotype was found many times. The CDR3 sequence is CASSLVVAAGPYNEQFF. The CDR3 coding sequence is TGTGCCAGCAGCTTAGTCGTGGCCGCGGGACCATACAATGAGCAGTTCTTC. The rearrangement links TRBV7-2 to TRBJ2-1; weak D call: TRBD2 (6 bases). Trimming cost V 1 base and J 4 bases, with 17 bases left between them. From germline, CDR1 is SGHTA and CDR2 FQGNSA. The CDR3 has 17 amino acids.

The chain carries TRBV5-1 and TRBJ2-5, with 11 nucleotides matching TRBD1. The CDR3 has 16 amino acids. Trimming at V came to 5 bases and at J to 1 base, leaving 7 bases not matched to a gene. Germline loops: CDR1 SGHRS, CDR2 YFSETQ. CDR3 DNA: TGCGCCAGCAGTACCGCGGGACAGGGGGGCCAAGAGACCCAGTACTTC. This gives the protein CASSTAGQGGQETQYF.

This clonotype was detected a few times. A much larger clone lies a single base off, so this may be a read error. This sequence joins TRBV20-1 and TRBJ2-1, with 11 bases identical to TRBD2. Germline loops: CDR1 DFQATT, CDR2 SNEGSKA (reference sequence). Trimming cost V 5 bases and J 5 bases; bases outside gene matches: 8. CDR3 length: 15 amino acids. The CDR3 sequence: CSAEIGTSGDNEQFF. In nucleotides, the CDR3 is TGCAGTGCTGAAATCGGGACTAGCGGTGACAATGAGCAGTTCTTC.

There are a few counts of this clonotype. The J gene is TRBJ1-5, the V gene TRBV6-1, with no clear D. CDR1 and CDR2 from the germline V gene are MNHNS and SASEGT. This CDR3 is built from 15 residues. V dropped 6 bases and J dropped 6 bases, with 18 bases sitting between them. CDR3 region: CASSKQFSSGQPQHF. CDR3 DNA: TGTGCCAGCAGCAAACAGTTTTCGTCGGGTCAGCCCCAGCATTTT.

This sequence joins TRBV5-1 and TRBJ1-1, with D maybe TRBD1 (6 bases). The CDR3 loop spans 14 amino acids. Germline V CDR1 and CDR2: SGHRS, YFSETQ. Trimming left V 4 bases short and J 5 bases short, with 15 bases between. The CDR3 DNA is TGCGCCAGCAGCAGGGGGACGGTGGGGACTGAAGCTTTCTTT. Protein product: CASSRGTVGTEAFF.

Remarks on this clonotype: The junction shows a germline mismatch at one end, possibly a read error. This chain joins TRBV20-1 and TRBJ1-5, with 8 bases fitting TRBD1. In germline, CDR1 is DFQATT, CDR2 SNEGSKA (reference sequence). This CDR3 region has 14 residues. CDR3 region: CSARTGASNQPQRF. CDR3 bases: TGCAGTGCTAGGACAGGGGCTAGCAATCAGCCCCAGCGTTTT.

This clonotype was observed at least ten times. This chain uses TRBV7-2 with TRBJ1-1; weak D call: TRBD1 (5 bases). V lost 1 base and J 4 bases, leaving 16 bases between the germline ends. The length of the CDR3 is 16 residues. Germline CDR1 SGHTA, CDR2 FQGNSA. The CDR3 coding sequence is TGTGCCAGCAGCTTAGTCGTCCGGGGGATAAGCACTGAAGCTTTCTTT. Amino acid sequence: CASSLVVRGISTEAFF.

The V and J genes are TRBV11-3 and TRBJ2-7, with D perhaps TRBD2 (5 bases). V was clipped by 5 bases and J by 2 bases, with 13 bases between them. The CDR3 is 14 amino acids. CDR1 SGHNT and CDR2 YENEEA come from the germline V gene. The CDR3 DNA sequence: TGTGCCAGCAGCAGCCCGGACTTTCCCTACGAGCAGTACTTC. Protein sequence: CASSSPDFPYEQYF.

This clonotype was found many times. The gene calls are TRBV5-1 and TRBJ1-3; the D is unclear. In germline, CDR1 is SGHRS, CDR2 YFSETQ. The CDR3 length is 14 residues. The ends were cut back, 5 bases at V and 0 bases at J, with 9 bases in the middle. The CDR3 sequence is CASRSESSGNTIYF. The DNA for the CDR3 is TGCGCCAGCAGGTCCGAAAGCTCTGGAAACACCATATATTTT.

V is TRBV6-2 or TRBV6-3 and J is TRBJ2-3, with 13 positions matching TRBD2. The CDR3 has 17 residues. The junction had 9 bases not matched to a gene; V was cut back by 5 bases and J by 4 bases. Germline CDR1 is MNHEY and CDR2 is SVGEGT. DNA for the CDR3: TGTGCCAGCAGTGTTCGGACTAGCGGGAGCGTCGCAGATACGCAGTATTTT. Translation: CASSVRTSGSVADTQYF.

At least ten counts were recorded for this clonotype. CDR3 sequence (DNA): TGTGCCAGCAGCCAGGGGAGGGCGGGGTACAATGAGCAGTTCTTC. Translating it yields CASSQGRAGYNEQFF. The chain joins TRBV3-1 to TRBJ2-1; 7 bases agree with TRBD2. The CDR3 contains 15 residues. J was trimmed by 4 bases and V by 3 bases; bases with no gene match: 6. Germline CDR1 LGHDT, CDR2 YNNKEL (reference sequence).